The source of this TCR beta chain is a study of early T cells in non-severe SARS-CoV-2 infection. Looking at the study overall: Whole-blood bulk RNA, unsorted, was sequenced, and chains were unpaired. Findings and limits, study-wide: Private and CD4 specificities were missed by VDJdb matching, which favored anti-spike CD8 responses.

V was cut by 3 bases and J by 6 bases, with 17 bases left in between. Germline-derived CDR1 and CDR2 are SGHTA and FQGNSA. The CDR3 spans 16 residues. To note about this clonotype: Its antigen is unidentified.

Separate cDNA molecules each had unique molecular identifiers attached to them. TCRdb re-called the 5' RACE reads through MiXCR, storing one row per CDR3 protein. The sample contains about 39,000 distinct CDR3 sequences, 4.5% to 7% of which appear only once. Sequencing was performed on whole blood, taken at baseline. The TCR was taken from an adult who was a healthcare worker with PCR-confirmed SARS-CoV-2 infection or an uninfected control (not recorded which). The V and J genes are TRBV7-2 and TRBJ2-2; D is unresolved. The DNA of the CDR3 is TGTGCCAGCAGCTTTAGCTCGGGTTTGATACCCGGGGAGCTGTTTTTT. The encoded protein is CASSFSSGLIPGELFF.